This T cell receptor (beta chain) derives from a study of blood T cells in healthy people across ages. Notes on the study in general: Naive CD4+ cells and diversity were both higher in long-lived donors than in aged donors.

Remarks on this clonotype: The antigen is undetermined. Sequence at one end of the junction differs from germline and may be a read error.

No fewer than 5.5 micrograms of total RNA were isolated from every sample. Combining a sample-barcoded 5' primer with a J-beta primer mix, a second PCR ran for roughly 7 to 12 cycles. The study obtained at least 3 million CDR3-containing paired-end reads from every sample. MiXCR, run by TCRdb on the 5' RACE reads, gives a single entry per CDR3 protein. The repertoire holds about 730,000 distinct CDR3 sequences, with approximately 43% as singletons. This CDR3 has 18 residues. CDR1 and CDR2 (germline): SGHRS, YFSETQ. Sequences were obtained from blood. The chain links TRBV5-1 to TRBJ2-3; 11 bases line up with TRBD1. This sequence was found in a woman aged 55-69 years in good health. This CDR3 is CAGSLVVTGTGGIDTQYF. The CDR3 DNA sequence: TGCGCCGGCAGCTTGGTCGTCACCGGGACAGGGGGTATAGATACGCAGTATTTT.